The rows below give T cell receptor beta chains drawn from one sample of a study of PD-1 blockade in mismatch repair-deficient tumors. Clones were read by immunoSEQ multiplex PCR, and TCRdb kept only the in-frame ones, dropping some. Among tens of thousands of clones, roughly 88% were seen once, and the ten largest hold around 13%. Sequenced here: peripheral blood, sampled 52 weeks after starting pembrolizumab. These receptor sequences come from an adult with mismatch repair-deficient cancer. The CDR3 runs from the conserved cysteine through the conserved F or W. D genes are given only for firm matches. The listing skips clone size in some rows; elsewhere it reads once, few, many or a size class.

v_gene: TRBV14
abundance: .
j_gene: TRBJ2-7
d_gene: TRBD1
CDR3aa: CASSNRDRVYEQYF
CDR3nt: TGTGCCAGCAGCAACCGGGACAGGGTCTACGAGCAGTACTTC

v_gene: TRBV19
abundance: .
j_gene: TRBJ2-3
d_gene: .
CDR3aa: CASSIARLVTAADTQYF
CDR3nt: TGTGCCAGTAGTATAGCGAGACTAGTTACCGCGGCAGATACGCAGTATTTT

v_gene: TRBV13
abundance: .
j_gene: TRBJ1-2
d_gene: TRBD1
CDR3aa: CASSLGQGSGYTF
CDR3nt: TGTGCCAGCAGCCTGGGACAGGGCTCTGGCTACACCTTC

v_gene: TRBV6-5
abundance: .
j_gene: TRBJ2-1
d_gene: .
CDR3aa: CASSYSKLAHEQFF
CDR3nt: TGTGCCAGCAGTTACTCGAAACTGGCCCATGAGCAGTTCTTC

v_gene: TRBV28
abundance: .
j_gene: TRBJ2-3
d_gene: TRBD1
CDR3aa: CASPPGTGGTTDTQYF
CDR3nt: TGTGCCAGCCCTCCAGGGACAGGGGGTACCACAGATACGCAGTATTTT

v_gene: TRBV6-5
abundance: .
j_gene: TRBJ2-1
d_gene: TRBD2
CDR3aa: CASSLTSGHDYNEQFF
CDR3nt: TGTGCCAGCAGTTTAACTAGCGGGCATGACTACAATGAGCAGTTCTTC

v_gene: TRBV5-5
abundance: .
j_gene: TRBJ1-1
d_gene: TRBD1
CDR3aa: CASSLRTGEATEAFF
CDR3nt: TGTGCCAGCAGCTTACGGACAGGGGAGGCCACTGAAGCTTTCTTT

v_gene: TRBV13
abundance: .
j_gene: TRBJ2-1
d_gene: TRBD2
CDR3aa: CASTFSGLGASNEQFF
CDR3nt: TGTGCCAGCACCTTCTCGGGACTAGGGGCCTCCAATGAGCAGTTCTTC

v_gene: TRBV4-3
abundance: .
j_gene: TRBJ2-3
d_gene: TRBD2
CDR3aa: CASSDQRELGDTQYF
CDR3nt: TGCGCCAGCAGCGACCAGCGGGAGTTGGGAGATACGCAGTATTTT

v_gene: TRBV6-5
abundance: once
j_gene: TRBJ2-1
d_gene: .
CDR3aa: CASSYSTGSSYNEQFF
CDR3nt: TGTGCCAGCAGTTACTCCACAGGGAGCTCCTACAATGAGCAGTTCTTC

v_gene: TRBV15
abundance: .
j_gene: TRBJ1-5
d_gene: .
CDR3aa: CATSRKGSSNQPQHF
CDR3nt: TGTGCCACCAGCAGAAAGGGAAGTAGCAATCAGCCCCAGCATTTT

v_gene: TRBV11-3
abundance: .
j_gene: TRBJ2-1
d_gene: .
CDR3aa: CASSPGGLGEDNEQFF
CDR3nt: TGTGCCAGCAGTCCTGGGGGGCTCGGGGAGGACAATGAGCAGTTCTTC

v_gene: TRBV6-5
abundance: few
j_gene: TRBJ1-5
d_gene: .
CDR3aa: CASSYSSGQPQHF
CDR3nt: TGTGCCAGCAGTTACTCGTCAGGACAGCCCCAGCATTTT

v_gene: TRBV30
abundance: .
j_gene: TRBJ1-2
d_gene: TRBD1
CDR3aa: CARDRGQGGYTF
CDR3nt: TGTGCCCGGGACAGGGGGCAGGGTGGCTACACCTTC